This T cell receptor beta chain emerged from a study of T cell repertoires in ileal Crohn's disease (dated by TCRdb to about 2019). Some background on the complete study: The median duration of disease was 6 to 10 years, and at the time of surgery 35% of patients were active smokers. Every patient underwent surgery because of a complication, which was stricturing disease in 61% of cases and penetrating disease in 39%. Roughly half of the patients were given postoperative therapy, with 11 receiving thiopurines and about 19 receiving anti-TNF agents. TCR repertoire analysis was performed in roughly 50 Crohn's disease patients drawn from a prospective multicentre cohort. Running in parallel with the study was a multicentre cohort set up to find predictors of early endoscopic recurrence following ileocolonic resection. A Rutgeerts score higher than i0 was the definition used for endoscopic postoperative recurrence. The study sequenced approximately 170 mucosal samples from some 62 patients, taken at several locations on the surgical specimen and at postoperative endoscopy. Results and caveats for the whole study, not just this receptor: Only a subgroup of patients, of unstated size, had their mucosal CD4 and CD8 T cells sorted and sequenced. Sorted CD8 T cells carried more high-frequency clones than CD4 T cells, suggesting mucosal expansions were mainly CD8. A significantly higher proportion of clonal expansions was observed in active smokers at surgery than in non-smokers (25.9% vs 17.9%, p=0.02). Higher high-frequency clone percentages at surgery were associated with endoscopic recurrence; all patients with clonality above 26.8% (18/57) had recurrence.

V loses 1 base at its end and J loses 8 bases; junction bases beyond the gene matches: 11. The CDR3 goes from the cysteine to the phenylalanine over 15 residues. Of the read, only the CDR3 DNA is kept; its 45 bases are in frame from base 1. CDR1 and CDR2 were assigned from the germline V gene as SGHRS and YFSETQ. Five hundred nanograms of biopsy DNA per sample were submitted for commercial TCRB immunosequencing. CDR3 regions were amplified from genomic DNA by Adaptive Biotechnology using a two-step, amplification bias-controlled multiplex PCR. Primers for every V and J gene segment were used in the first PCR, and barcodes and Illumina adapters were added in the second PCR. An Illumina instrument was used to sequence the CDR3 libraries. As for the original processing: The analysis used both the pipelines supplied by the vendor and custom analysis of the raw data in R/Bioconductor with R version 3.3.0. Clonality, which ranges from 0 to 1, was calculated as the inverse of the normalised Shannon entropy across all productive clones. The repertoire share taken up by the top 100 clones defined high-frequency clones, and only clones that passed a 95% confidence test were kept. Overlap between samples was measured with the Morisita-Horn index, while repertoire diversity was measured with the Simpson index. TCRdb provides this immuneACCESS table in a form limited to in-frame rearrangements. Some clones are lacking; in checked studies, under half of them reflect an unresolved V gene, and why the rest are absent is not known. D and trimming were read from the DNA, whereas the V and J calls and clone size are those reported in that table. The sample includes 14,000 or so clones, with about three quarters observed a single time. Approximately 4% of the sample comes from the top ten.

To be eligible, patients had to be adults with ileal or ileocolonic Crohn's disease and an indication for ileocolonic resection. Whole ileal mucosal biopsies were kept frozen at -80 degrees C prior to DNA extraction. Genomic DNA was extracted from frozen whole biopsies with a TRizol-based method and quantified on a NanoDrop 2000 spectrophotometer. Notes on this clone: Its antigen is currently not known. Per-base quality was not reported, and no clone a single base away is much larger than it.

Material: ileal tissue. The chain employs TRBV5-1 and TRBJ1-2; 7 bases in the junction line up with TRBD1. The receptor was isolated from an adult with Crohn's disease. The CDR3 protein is CASSLWQGGQGGYTF. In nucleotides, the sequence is TGCGCCAGCAGCTTGTGGCAGGGGGGCCAGGGGGGCTACACCTTC. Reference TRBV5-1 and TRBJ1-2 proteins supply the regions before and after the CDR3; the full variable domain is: KAGVTQTPRYLIKTRGQQVTLSCSPISGHRSVSWYQQTPGQGLQFLFEYFSETQRNKGNFPGRFSGRQFSNSRSEMNVSTLELGDSALYLCASSLWQGGQGGYTFGSGTRLTVV.